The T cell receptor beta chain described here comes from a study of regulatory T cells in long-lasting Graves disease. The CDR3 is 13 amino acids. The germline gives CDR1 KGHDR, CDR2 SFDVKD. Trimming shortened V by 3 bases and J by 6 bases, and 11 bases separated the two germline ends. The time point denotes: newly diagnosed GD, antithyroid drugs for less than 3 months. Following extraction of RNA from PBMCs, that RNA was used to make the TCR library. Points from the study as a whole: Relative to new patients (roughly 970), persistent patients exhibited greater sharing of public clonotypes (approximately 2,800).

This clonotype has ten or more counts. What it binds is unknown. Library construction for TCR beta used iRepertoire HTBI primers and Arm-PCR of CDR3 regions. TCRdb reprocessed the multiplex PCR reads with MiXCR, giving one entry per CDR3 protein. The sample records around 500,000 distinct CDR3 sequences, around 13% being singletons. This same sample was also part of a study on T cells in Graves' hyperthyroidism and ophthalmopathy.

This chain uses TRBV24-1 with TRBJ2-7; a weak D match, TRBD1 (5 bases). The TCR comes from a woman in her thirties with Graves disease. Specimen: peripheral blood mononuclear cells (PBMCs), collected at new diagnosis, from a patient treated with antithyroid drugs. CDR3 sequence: CATSDQGSGEQYF. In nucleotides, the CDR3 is TGTGCCACCAGTGATCAGGGTTCCGGCGAGCAGTACTTC.